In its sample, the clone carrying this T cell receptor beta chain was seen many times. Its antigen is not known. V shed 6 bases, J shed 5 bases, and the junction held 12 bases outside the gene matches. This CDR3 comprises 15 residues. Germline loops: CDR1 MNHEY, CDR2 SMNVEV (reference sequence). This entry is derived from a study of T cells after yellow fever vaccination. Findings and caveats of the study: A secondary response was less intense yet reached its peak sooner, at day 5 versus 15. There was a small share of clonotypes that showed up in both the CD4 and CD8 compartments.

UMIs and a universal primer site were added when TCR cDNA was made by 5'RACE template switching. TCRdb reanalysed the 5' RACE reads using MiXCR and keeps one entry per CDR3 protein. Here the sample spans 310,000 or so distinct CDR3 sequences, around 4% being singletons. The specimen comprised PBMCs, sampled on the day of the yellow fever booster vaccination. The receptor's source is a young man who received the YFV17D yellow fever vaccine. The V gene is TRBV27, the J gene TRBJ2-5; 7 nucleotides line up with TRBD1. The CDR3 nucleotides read TGTGCCAGCAGAGTTACAGGGGCCCTTGGGGAGACCCAGTACTTC. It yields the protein CASRVTGALGETQYF.